Presented here are 20 T cell receptor beta chains from one specimen sequenced in a study of T cell changes during pregnancy in multiple sclerosis. Libraries were prepared by immunoSEQ multiplex PCR; TCRdb keeps only in-frame clonotypes and omits some of them. The repertoire consists of tens of thousands of clones, with 90% to 95% occurring once and the leading ten covering roughly 0.85%. This sample comprised peripheral blood, obtained before pregnancy. The receptors come from a female donor with multiple sclerosis, enrolled in a pregnancy study.

This clone came up once. The J gene is TRBJ2-2, the V gene TRBV11-3, with no clear D. This CDR3 spans 13 amino acids. Germline V CDR1 and CDR2: SGHNT, YENEEA. V was pared by 0 bases and J by 7 bases, with 6 bases between. The CDR3 region is CASSLDGVGELFF. The CDR3 coding sequence is TGTGCCAGCAGCTTAGATGGAGTCGGGGAGCTGTTTTTT.

The CDR3 reads CASSVEGQPNQPQHF. DNA for the CDR3: TGTGCCAGCAGCGTCGAGGGACAGCCCAATCAGCCCCAGCATTTT. The chain employs TRBV9 and TRBJ1-5; 7 bases are shared with TRBD1. The V segment lost 2 bases and the J segment 3 bases; nucleotides outside the gene matches: 5. CDR3 size: 15 residues. CDR1 is SGDLS, CDR2 YYNGEE, per germline.

The rearrangement uses TRBV5-3 and TRBJ1-5; D is perhaps TRBD1 (5 bases). TRBV5-3 belongs to the ORF category, with a function that is uncertain. Deletions cut 3 bases from V and 6 bases from J, with 22 bases between. This CDR3 has 17 amino acids. The CDR3 region is CARSSAGSLVRSQPQHF. Written as DNA, the CDR3 is TGTGCCAGAAGCTCCGCAGGGTCCTTAGTCAGGTCTCAGCCCCAGCATTTT.

The chain carries TRBV18 and TRBJ1-2; D is ambiguous. V lost 3 bases and J 5 bases, leaving 13 bases between the germline ends. From germline, CDR1 is KGHSH and CDR2 LQKENI. There are 14 residues in the CDR3. The CDR3 DNA reads as TGTGCCAGCTCACCGGGGAGGGATAATTATGGCTACACCTTC. Encoded protein: CASSPGRDNYGYTF.

The chain uses TRBV19 and TRBJ1-1; D unclear. Trimming removed 3 bases at V and 3 bases at J, with 5 bases between. Germline CDR1 reads LNHDA; CDR2 reads SQIVND (reference sequence). The CDR3 extends over 12 amino acids. CDR3 in amino acids: CASSISYTEAFF. The CDR3 DNA reads as TGTGCCAGTAGTATCAGTTACACTGAAGCTTTCTTT.

The rearrangement uses TRBV4-3 and TRBJ1-2; no clear D. The CDR3 consists of 13 residues. Trimming took 4 bases from V and 4 from J, leaving 10 bases between them. Germline V gene lookup returns CDR1 LGHNA and CDR2 YSLEER. CDR3 sequence (DNA): TGCGCCAGCAGCCCTGTCCTTTCCTATGGCTACACCTTC. This gives the protein CASSPVLSYGYTF.

This chain uses TRBV4-2 with TRBJ1-1; unclear D gene. CDR3 size: 14 residues. Trimming took off 0 bases at V and 7 bases at J, with 12 bases between the two ends. Germline V lookup: CDR1 LGHNA, CDR2 YNFKEQ. In nucleotides, the CDR3 is TGTGCCAGCAGCCAAGAAGAGAGATCAAGTGAAGCTTTCTTT. Translating it yields CASSQEERSSEAFF.

The chain joins TRBV7-2 to TRBJ2-5; the D gene is possibly TRBD1 (5 bases). The CDR3 has 14 residues. Trimming cost V 4 bases and J 2 bases, with 11 bases left between them. Germline V CDR1 and CDR2: SGHTA, FQGNSA. CDR3 nucleotide sequence: TGTGCCAGCAGCTCCAATCAGGGACAAGAGACCCAGTACTTC. Translation: CASSSNQGQETQYF.

The chain is built from TRBV19 and TRBJ1-5, with TRBD1 matching over 11 bases. Germline-derived CDR1 and CDR2 are LNHDA and SQIVND (reference sequence). The CDR3 length is 16 residues. V trimming: 6 bases; J trimming: 3 bases; junction bases outside the gene matches: 7. CDR3 loop: CASRESDRGLNQPQHF. For the CDR3, the DNA is TGTGCCAGTAGGGAGTCGGACAGGGGGCTCAATCAGCCCCAGCATTTT.

In regard to this clone: Distinct nucleotide sequences in the sample also encode this CDR3. The chain recombines TRBV4-2 with TRBJ1-1, with 10 bases lining up with TRBD1. Trimming at V came to 3 bases and at J to 1 base, leaving 2 bases not matched to a gene. This CDR3 is built from 15 residues. CDR1 is LGHNA, CDR2 YNFKEQ, per germline. This CDR3 reads CASSQTGGWNTEAFF. CDR3 DNA sequence: TGTGCCAGCAGCCAGACAGGGGGCTGGAACACTGAAGCTTTCTTT.

The chain is built from TRBV11-2 and TRBJ1-3; maybe TRBD1 (5 bases). There are 13 residues in the CDR3. V lost 5 bases and J lost 9, with 14 bases in between. From germline, CDR1 is SGHAT and CDR2 FQNNGV. The CDR3 region is CASSAPLRGTIYF. CDR3 coding DNA: TGTGCCAGCAGCGCCCCCCTAAGGGGCACCATATATTTT. Using reference TRBV11-2 and TRBJ1-3 for the parts outside the CDR3, the full variable domain is EAGVAQSPRYKIIEKRQSVAFWCNPISGHATLYWYQQILGQGPKLLIQFQNNGVVDDSQLPKDRFSAERLKGVDSTLKIQPAKLEDSAVYLCASSAPLRGTIYFGEGSWLTVV.

The chain couples TRBV19 to TRBJ1-1, with 11 bases fitting TRBD1. Per the germline V gene, CDR1 is LNHDA and CDR2 is SQIVND (reference sequence). The CDR3 runs 16 residues. The trim removed 3 bases at V and 0 bases at J, leaving 3 bases unmatched. The CDR3 loop reads CASSMWDRGMNTEAFF. The CDR3 nucleotides are TGTGCCAGTAGTATGTGGGACAGGGGGATGAACACTGAAGCTTTCTTT.

This clone occurred once. CDR3 DNA: TGTGCCAGCAGTGTTTTCCAGGGGAGCTCCTACAATGAGCAGTTCTTC. Protein product: CASSVFQGSSYNEQFF. The genes are TRBV6-1 and TRBJ2-1; D is perhaps TRBD1 (6 bases). Germline V CDR1 and CDR2: MNHNS, SASEGT. V was trimmed by 4 bases and J by 0 bases, leaving 13 bases between them. This CDR3 has 16 residues.

The V and J genes are TRBV6-4 and TRBJ2-3, with 7 positions matching TRBD2. There are 16 residues in the CDR3. The V gene end was trimmed by 8 bases and the J gene end by 4 bases; junction bases not matched to a gene: 15. The germline V gene encodes CDR1 MRHNA and CDR2 SNTAGT. The DNA for the CDR3 is TGTGCCAGCCGCCAACGAGCGGGGCGGGGTGCAGATACGCAGTATTTT. Protein: CASRQRAGRGADTQYF.

J is TRBJ1-1 and V is TRBV4-3; no clear D gene. Germline-derived CDR1 and CDR2 are LGHNA and YSLEER. The V end was cut by 0 bases, the J end by 6 bases, with 8 bases between. The CDR3 runs 13 residues. The CDR3 protein is CASSQDGTAEAFF. The CDR3 bases are TGCGCCAGCAGCCAAGATGGCACAGCTGAAGCTTTCTTT.

This chain links TRBV25-1 with TRBJ2-7; D is possibly TRBD1 (7 bases). CDR3 size: 15 residues. CDR1 and CDR2 from the germline V gene are MGHDK and SYGVNS. Trimming pared 1 base from V and 7 bases from J, leaving 17 bases between. The DNA of the CDR3 is TGTGCCAGCAGTGAATGGTCAGGGGGGCTGGGGGAGCAGTACTTC. This translates into CASSEWSGGLGEQYF.

The V call is TRBV5-6, the J call TRBJ1-5, with D perhaps matching TRBD1 (6 bases). Between the trimmed V and J ends, which lost 0 bases and 2 bases, there was a span of 15 bases. The CDR3 spans 17 residues. CDR1 is SGHDT, CDR2 YYEEEE, per germline. CDR3 protein: CASSLASGGSGNQPQHF. In nucleotides, the CDR3 is TGTGCCAGCAGCTTGGCCAGCGGGGGCTCGGGCAATCAGCCCCAGCATTTT.

This sequence joins TRBV19 and TRBJ1-5; 7 positions agree with TRBD1. There are 13 residues in the CDR3. Germline V gives CDR1 LNHDA, CDR2 SQIVND (reference sequence). The V gene end was trimmed by 7 bases and the J gene end by 5 bases; junction bases not matched to a gene: 5. CDR3 nucleotide sequence: TGTGCCAGTACGGAGACAGGGTATCAGCCCCAGCATTTT. It encodes CASTETGYQPQHF.

The chain couples TRBV6-1 to TRBJ2-1; unclear D gene. This CDR3 has 15 amino acids. Trimming stripped 1 base from V and 5 bases from J, with 12 bases between. CDR1 is MNHNS, CDR2 SASEGT, per germline. The CDR3 coding sequence is TGTGCCAGCAGTGAAGAAGCAGGTGGCAACAATGAGCAGTTCTTC. Protein product: CASSEEAGGNNEQFF.

This clone was counted a single time. This chain joins TRBV7-2 and TRBJ2-1; 12 bases agree with TRBD2. The CDR3 spans 14 residues. J lost 8 bases, V lost 1 base, and 0 bases had no gene match. Germline CDR1 and CDR2: SGHTA and FQGNSA. The DNA of the CDR3 is TGTGCCAGCAGCTTAGGACTAGCGGGGGATGAGCAGTTCTTC. It is translated as CASSLGLAGDEQFF.